The rows below give T cell receptor beta chains drawn from one sample of a study of T cells in Graves' hyperthyroidism and ophthalmopathy. TCRdb independently ran MiXCR on the multiplex PCR reads; one entry per CDR3 protein. The sample shows roughly 350,000 distinct CDR3 sequences, approximately 14% of them seen only once. The material sequenced was blood. Receptors originate from a woman between 25 and 40 years old with Graves' hyperthyroidism. Each CDR3 is given with its conserved first and last residue. The order of the fields is J gene, V gene, D gene, clone size, CDR3 DNA, CDR3 protein. The D gene is left open where the match is weak. Size is omitted from some rows. Given values are once, few, many or a class for expanded clones.

>TRBJ2-7|TRBV28|.|many
TGTGCCAGCAGTATCAGCACCACCTACGAGCAGTACTTC
CASSISTTYEQYF
>TRBJ1-1|TRBV7-9|.|.
TGTGCCAGCAGCTTAGCGGCGGGGGGCAGAACTGAAGCTTTCTTT
CASSLAAGGRTEAFF
>TRBJ2-5|TRBV18|TRBD2|.
TGTGCCAGCTCACCAGAGGGACTAGCGGGAGGAGAGACCCAGTACTTC
CASSPEGLAGGETQYF
>TRBJ1-6|TRBV7-3|TRBD1|many
TGTGCCAGCAGCTTAACGTCGGGATCAACAGGGGTCCGTTCACCCCTCCACTTT
CASSLTSGSTGVRSPLHF
>TRBJ2-1|TRBV29-1|.|.
TGCAGCGTTGTCCCGTCCCATGAGCAGTTCTTC
CSVVPSHEQFF
>TRBJ2-1|TRBV9|TRBD2|.
TGTGCCAGCAGCGTATCATTAGCGGGAGGAAATGATCAGTTCTTC
CASSVSLAGGNDQFF
>TRBJ2-5|TRBV6-2/TRBV6-3|TRBD2|many
TGTGCCAGCAGTCCGGGACTAGCGGACCAAGAGACCCAGTACTTC
CASSPGLADQETQYF
>TRBJ2-1|TRBV9|.|many
TGTGCCAGCAGCGCGCGGGACGGGCCTTACAATGAGCAGTTCTTC
CASSARDGPYNEQFF
>TRBJ1-1|TRBV19|.|.
TGTGCCAGTAGTCAACAGACAGTGAACACTGAAGCTTTCTTT
CASSQQTVNTEAFF
>TRBJ2-7|TRBV11-2|TRBD2|many
TGTGCCAGCAGTAGGGGGACTAGCGGGAACGAGCAGTACTTC
CASSRGTSGNEQYF
>TRBJ1-4|TRBV20-1|.|few
TGCAGTGCTAGAAATCTAGGGGATGCTAATGAAAAACTGTTTTTT
CSARNLGDANEKLFF
>TRBJ1-1|TRBV7-9|.|many
TGTGCCAGCAGTCCGAGAGACGCGAACACTGAAGCTTTCTTT
CASSPRDANTEAFF
>TRBJ2-3|TRBV7-8|.|many
TGTGCCAGCAGCTTAGATGGCTCCTTAGACACAGATACGCAGTATTTT
CASSLDGSLDTDTQYF
>TRBJ1-1|TRBV3-1|.|few
TGTGCCAGCAGCCAAGGAACTTATGGGGCTTTCTTT
CASSQGTYGAFF
>TRBJ1-5|TRBV10-2|.|many
TGCGCCAGCATGGGGTTTGGTCAGCCCCAGCATTTT
CASMGFGQPQHF
>TRBJ2-1|TRBV30|.|few
TGTGCCTGGACACTCGAAGGGATTGGGGCCTACAATGAGCAGTTCTTC
CAWTLEGIGAYNEQFF
>TRBJ2-1|TRBV9|.|few
TGTGCCAGTTCCCCGACAGTAAAGTACGAGCAGTTCTTC
CASSPTVKYEQFF
>TRBJ1-1|TRBV27|.|.
TGTGCCACCCAAGGCACTCACACTGAAGCTTTCTTT
CATQGTHTEAFF
>TRBJ1-5|TRBV12-3/TRBV12-4|.|many
TGTGCCAGCAGTTTATTTTCGGGGGGCGGGCAGCCCCAGCATTTT
CASSLFSGGGQPQHF
>TRBJ1-1|TRBV15|.|many
TGTGCCATCGCGGCGAACACTGAAGCTTTCTTT
CAIAANTEAFF
>TRBJ1-3|TRBV19|.|few
TGTGCCAGTAGGATGAGTGCGGGAAACACCATATATTTT
CASRMSAGNTIYF
>TRBJ1-1|TRBV12-3/TRBV12-4|.|many
TGTGCCAGCAGCCGCTTCTGGGGCACTGAAGCTTTCTTT
CASSRFWGTEAFF
>TRBJ1-1|TRBV14|TRBD1|once
TGTGCCAGCAGCCTCGGACAGGGGTACACTGACGCTGTCTTT
CASSLGQGYTDAVF
>TRBJ2-4|TRBV12-3/TRBV12-4|.|.
TGTGCCAGCAGTTTAAAGTCACTAAACATTCAGTACTTC
CASSLKSLNIQYF
>TRBJ2-2|TRBV11-2|TRBD2|.
TGTGCCAGCAGCCCAAGACTAGCGGGGGGTCTCGCGAACACCGGGGAGCTGTTTTTT
CASSPRLAGGLANTGELFF